The present T cell receptor (beta chain) was sequenced within a study of T cell responses to AZD1222 COVID-19 vaccine. A word on this clone: What it binds is not known.

Germline CDR1 GTSNPN, CDR2 SVGIG (reference sequence). Unmatched junction bases numbered 4, after V lost 4 bases and J lost 1 base. The CDR3 is 14 amino acids. Data came from immunoSEQ multiplex PCR; TCRdb stores just in-frame clones and leaves some out. The data show around 150,000 clones, approximately 92% seen once. Pooled samples include second doses given at about 4 or 12 weeks. The study's findings and limits: A rise in Spike-specific TCR breadth and depth followed two AZD1222 doses. At baseline, just six or seven AZD1222 recipients tested seropositive.

The sequence was obtained from an adult who received the AZD1222 COVID-19 vaccine. This sample comprised peripheral blood, obtained 28 days after the second AZD1222 dose. The chain is built from TRBV30 and TRBJ1-1, with 9 positions matching TRBD1. The CDR3 nucleotides are TGTGCCTGGAACAGGGGGCTCCGGAACACTGAAGCTTTCTTT. Encoded protein: CAWNRGLRNTEAFF. The variable domain in full, completed from reference TRBV30 and TRBJ1-1, reads SQTIHQWPATLVQPVGSPLSLECTVEGTSNPNLYWYRQAAGRGLQLLFYSVGIGQISSEVPQNLSASRPQDRQFILSSKKLLLSDSGFYLCAWNRGLRNTEAFFGQGTRLTVV.